Listed below are T cell receptor beta chains from one sample, sequenced in a study of beta chain features in type 1 diabetes. Sequencing was performed with immunoSEQ multiplex PCR; in TCRdb, only in-frame clones are kept and a portion is missing. The repertoire has around 44,000 clones, 50% of them found once; the top ten carry about 0.25%. Sequencing used stem cell memory CD4+ T cells from blood. All receptors derive from a woman in her 30s in good health. The CDR3 runs from the conserved cysteine through the conserved F or W. D genes are given only for firm matches. The size field is filled for only some rows; it gives once, few, many or a size class.

CDR3aa: CASSTYTSGSYNEQFF
CDR3nt: TGTGCCAGTAGTACCTACACTAGCGGGAGCTACAATGAGCAGTTCTTC
d_gene: TRBD2
abundance: once
v_gene: TRBV19
j_gene: TRBJ2-1

CDR3aa: CASSTNPQGDTEAFF
CDR3nt: TGTGCCAGCTCGACCAACCCACAGGGAGACACTGAAGCTTTCTTT
d_gene: NA
abundance: few
v_gene: TRBV18
j_gene: TRBJ1-1

CDR3aa: CASRGQNEQFF
CDR3nt: TGTGCCAGCCGTGGACAGAATGAGCAGTTCTTC
d_gene: NA
abundance: few
v_gene: TRBV7-2
j_gene: TRBJ2-1

CDR3aa: CASSRGLRVEQFF
CDR3nt: TGTGCCAGTAGTAGGGGACTAAGAGTCGAGCAGTTCTTC
d_gene: TRBD2
abundance: NA
v_gene: TRBV19
j_gene: TRBJ2-1

CDR3aa: CASTSGKMNNEQFF
CDR3nt: TGTGCCAGCACTTCAGGGAAAATGAACAATGAGCAGTTCTTC
d_gene: NA
abundance: NA
v_gene: TRBV2
j_gene: TRBJ2-1

CDR3aa: CSVEGRYSGNTIYF
CDR3nt: TGCAGCGTTGAGGGGCGGTACTCTGGAAACACCATATATTTT
d_gene: NA
abundance: NA
v_gene: TRBV29-1
j_gene: TRBJ1-3

CDR3aa: CAISVEGASEQYF
CDR3nt: TGTGCCATCAGTGTTGAGGGGGCTAGCGAGCAGTACTTC
d_gene: TRBD1
abundance: few
v_gene: TRBV10-3
j_gene: TRBJ2-7

CDR3aa: CASSFGGSSYEQYF
CDR3nt: TGTGCCAGCAGCTTTGGTGGGAGCTCGTACGAGCAGTACTTC
d_gene: NA
abundance: few
v_gene: TRBV5-4
j_gene: TRBJ2-7

CDR3aa: CASSYSWEAQFPFQFF
CDR3nt: TGTGCCAGCAGTTACTCCTGGGAGGCCCAGTTTCCATTTCAGTTCTTC
d_gene: NA
abundance: few
v_gene: TRBV6-5
j_gene: TRBJ2-1

CDR3aa: CAWSVREGYNEQFF
CDR3nt: TGTGCCTGGAGCGTGCGGGAGGGATACAATGAGCAGTTCTTC
d_gene: TRBD2
abundance: NA
v_gene: TRBV30
j_gene: TRBJ2-1

CDR3aa: CASTPDRLSGNTIYF
CDR3nt: TGTGCCAGTACCCCGGACAGGCTCTCTGGAAACACCATATATTTT
d_gene: TRBD1
abundance: NA
v_gene: TRBV19
j_gene: TRBJ1-3

CDR3aa: CASSPTSVGETQYF
CDR3nt: TGTGCCAGCAGTCCGACTAGCGTAGGAGAGACCCAGTACTTC
d_gene: TRBD2
abundance: NA
v_gene: TRBV6-5
j_gene: TRBJ2-5

CDR3aa: CASSFDMSSYNEQFF
CDR3nt: TGCGCCAGCAGCTTTGACATGAGCTCCTACAATGAGCAGTTCTTC
d_gene: NA
abundance: NA
v_gene: TRBV5-1
j_gene: TRBJ2-1

CDR3aa: CASRARGINTGELFF
CDR3nt: TGTGCCAGCAGGGCAAGGGGTATTAACACCGGGGAGCTGTTTTTT
d_gene: NA
abundance: NA
v_gene: TRBV2
j_gene: TRBJ2-2

CDR3aa: CASSLFYRGDTQYF
CDR3nt: TGTGCCAGCAGTTTATTTTATAGGGGAGATACGCAGTATTTT
d_gene: NA
abundance: NA
v_gene: TRBV27
j_gene: TRBJ2-3

CDR3aa: CASSVRSGGDEQYF
CDR3nt: TGTGCCAGCAGCGTACGCAGTGGCGGCGACGAGCAGTACTTC
d_gene: NA
abundance: NA
v_gene: TRBV9
j_gene: TRBJ2-7

CDR3aa: CASTTPYSKSYEQYF
CDR3nt: TGTGCCAGCACTACCCCGTATTCTAAATCGTACGAGCAGTACTTC
d_gene: NA
abundance: few
v_gene: TRBV6-1
j_gene: TRBJ2-7

CDR3aa: CAISLDISSGNTIYF
CDR3nt: TGTGCCATCAGTCTGGACATTTCCTCTGGAAACACCATATATTTT
d_gene: NA
abundance: NA
v_gene: TRBV10-3
j_gene: TRBJ1-3

CDR3aa: CASSPQGGSPYEQYF
CDR3nt: TGTGCCAGCAGCCCCCAGGGTGGTTCCCCCTACGAGCAGTACTTC
d_gene: NA
abundance: NA
v_gene: TRBV7-2
j_gene: TRBJ2-7

CDR3aa: CASSPRDTGSPLF
CDR3nt: TGTGCCAGCAGCCCGAGAGATACGGGAAGCCCTCTCTTC
d_gene: NA
abundance: NA
v_gene: TRBV7-2
j_gene: TRBJ1-2

CDR3aa: CAWSSGTKYDEQFF
CDR3nt: TGTGCCTGGAGTTCCGGGACAAAATACGATGAGCAGTTCTTC
d_gene: NA
abundance: NA
v_gene: TRBV30
j_gene: TRBJ2-1

CDR3aa: CASSLTRGLNTEAFF
CDR3nt: TGTGCCAGCAGCTTAACTCGAGGGCTGAACACTGAAGCTTTCTTT
d_gene: NA
abundance: NA
v_gene: TRBV11-1
j_gene: TRBJ1-1

CDR3aa: CASSPAGLYEQYF
CDR3nt: TGTGCCAGTAGCCCAGCGGGACTCTACGAGCAGTACTTC
d_gene: TRBD2
abundance: few
v_gene: TRBV19
j_gene: TRBJ2-7

CDR3aa: CASGTDSEQYF
CDR3nt: TGTGCTAGTGGTACAGACAGCGAGCAGTACTTC
d_gene: NA
abundance: NA
v_gene: TRBV12-5
j_gene: TRBJ2-7

CDR3aa: CASSSSPLAGVGEQYF
CDR3nt: TGTGCCAGCAGCTCATCCCCACTAGCGGGAGTCGGTGAGCAGTACTTC
d_gene: TRBD2
abundance: NA
v_gene: TRBV7-9
j_gene: TRBJ2-5

CDR3aa: CASSQEWYSRNTEAFF
CDR3nt: TGCGCCAGCAGCCAAGAGTGGTACAGCAGGAACACTGAAGCTTTCTTT
d_gene: NA
abundance: NA
v_gene: TRBV4-3
j_gene: TRBJ1-1

CDR3aa: CASSLRNPGSSYNEQFF
CDR3nt: TGCGCCAGCAGCTTGAGGAATCCGGGGAGCTCCTACAATGAGCAGTTCTTC
d_gene: NA
abundance: NA
v_gene: TRBV5-1
j_gene: TRBJ2-1

CDR3aa: CASRLTGAGTEAFF
CDR3nt: TGCGCCAGCAGACTAACAGGGGCAGGAACTGAAGCTTTCTTT
d_gene: TRBD1
abundance: NA
v_gene: TRBV5-1
j_gene: TRBJ1-1

CDR3aa: CAWSVLHRGTYEQYF
CDR3nt: TGTGCCTGGAGTGTACTTCACCGCGGTACCTACGAGCAGTACTTC
d_gene: NA
abundance: NA
v_gene: TRBV30
j_gene: TRBJ2-7

CDR3aa: CASSLRTSGRGEQYF
CDR3nt: TGTGCCAGCAGTTTACGGACTAGCGGGAGGGGAGAGCAGTACTTC
d_gene: TRBD2
abundance: NA
v_gene: TRBV28
j_gene: TRBJ2-7

CDR3aa: CSVTPGTSSYNEQFF
CDR3nt: TGCAGCGTTACCCCCGGGACTAGCTCCTACAATGAGCAGTTCTTC
d_gene: TRBD2
abundance: NA
v_gene: TRBV29-1
j_gene: TRBJ2-1

CDR3aa: CASSSWTDGGKETQYF
CDR3nt: TGTGCCAGCAGCTCTTGGACCGACGGAGGTAAAGAGACCCAGTACTTC
d_gene: NA
abundance: NA
v_gene: TRBV7-8
j_gene: TRBJ2-5

CDR3aa: CASSPTGLYREQYF
CDR3nt: TGTGCCAGTAGTCCTACAGGGCTCTATCGCGAGCAGTACTTC
d_gene: NA
abundance: NA
v_gene: TRBV19
j_gene: TRBJ2-7

CDR3aa: CASSIGTGGAATDTQYF
CDR3nt: TGTGCCAGTAGTATAGGGACCGGAGGAGCCGCAACAGATACGCAGTATTTT
d_gene: NA
abundance: few
v_gene: TRBV19
j_gene: TRBJ2-3

CDR3aa: CASTDGTDRNQPQHF
CDR3nt: TGTGCCAGCACCGATGGGACAGATCGAAATCAGCCCCAGCATTTT
d_gene: TRBD1
abundance: once
v_gene: TRBV6-6
j_gene: TRBJ1-5

CDR3aa: CASSRGQSSYNEQFF
CDR3nt: TGCGCCAGCAGCCGGGGACAGAGCTCCTACAATGAGCAGTTCTTC
d_gene: TRBD1
abundance: NA
v_gene: TRBV4-1
j_gene: TRBJ2-1

CDR3aa: CASSTRGGKFF
CDR3nt: TGTGCCAGTAGTACTAGGGGGGGTAAGTTCTTC
d_gene: NA
abundance: NA
v_gene: TRBV19
j_gene: TRBJ2-1

CDR3aa: CASSLGQIYSNQPQHF
CDR3nt: TGTGCCAGCAGTTTAGGACAGATTTATAGCAATCAGCCCCAGCATTTT
d_gene: NA
abundance: NA
v_gene: TRBV28
j_gene: TRBJ1-5

CDR3aa: CASWGSNEQYF
CDR3nt: TGTGCCAGCTGGGGCTCCAACGAGCAGTACTTC
d_gene: NA
abundance: NA
v_gene: TRBV2
j_gene: TRBJ2-7

CDR3aa: CASSILGLAGDLSGANVLTF
CDR3nt: TGTGCCAGTAGTATCTTAGGGCTAGCGGGAGATCTTTCCGGGGCCAACGTCCTGACTTTC
d_gene: TRBD2
abundance: NA
v_gene: TRBV19
j_gene: TRBJ2-6

CDR3aa: CASSLGAGRHSPLHF
CDR3nt: TGTGCCAGCAGTTTAGGGGCCGGGCGTCATTCACCCCTCCACTTT
d_gene: NA
abundance: NA
v_gene: TRBV28
j_gene: TRBJ1-6

CDR3aa: CSVETSGGGEQYF
CDR3nt: TGCAGCGTTGAGACTAGCGGGGGGGGCGAGCAGTACTTC
d_gene: TRBD2
abundance: NA
v_gene: TRBV29-1
j_gene: TRBJ2-7

CDR3aa: CASSSGSPGRNEQYF
CDR3nt: TGTGCCAGCAGCTCCGGGAGCCCGGGGCGTAACGAGCAGTACTTC
d_gene: NA
abundance: NA
v_gene: TRBV7-9
j_gene: TRBJ2-7

CDR3aa: CASSSAGGPYEQYF
CDR3nt: TGTGCCAGCAGCTCTGCAGGGGGTCCCTACGAGCAGTACTTC
d_gene: TRBD1
abundance: few
v_gene: TRBV11-1
j_gene: TRBJ2-7

CDR3aa: CASSSILSSTHEQYF
CDR3nt: TGTGCCAGCAGTTCAATCTTGTCTAGCACCCACGAGCAGTACTTC
d_gene: NA
abundance: NA
v_gene: TRBV28
j_gene: TRBJ2-7

CDR3aa: CASSRHRGGETQYF
CDR3nt: TGTGCCAGTAGTAGGCACAGGGGGGGGGAGACCCAGTACTTC
d_gene: NA
abundance: NA
v_gene: TRBV19
j_gene: TRBJ2-5

CDR3aa: CASSQGWAGGLYEQYF
CDR3nt: TGCGCCAGCAGCCAAGGGTGGGCGGGAGGTCTCTACGAGCAGTACTTC
d_gene: TRBD2
abundance: NA
v_gene: TRBV4-3
j_gene: TRBJ2-7

CDR3aa: CASSLVGGLAADTQYF
CDR3nt: TGTGCCAGCAGCTTAGTTGGGGGACTAGCGGCTGATACGCAGTATTTT
d_gene: TRBD2
abundance: NA
v_gene: TRBV11-3
j_gene: TRBJ2-3

CDR3aa: CASSRAGVTDTQYF
CDR3nt: TGTGCCAGCTCGCGAGCGGGAGTCACAGATACGCAGTATTTT
d_gene: TRBD2
abundance: few
v_gene: TRBV18
j_gene: TRBJ2-3

CDR3aa: CASREGSWNTGELFF
CDR3nt: TGTGCCAGCAGGGAGGGGAGTTGGAACACCGGGGAGCTGTTTTTT
d_gene: NA
abundance: NA
v_gene: TRBV25-1
j_gene: TRBJ2-2